This entry lists 9 T cell receptor beta chains sequenced from one sample in a study of cytomegalovirus exposure and HLA in healthy donors. PCR primers comprised 60 Vbeta and 13 Jbeta primers. Measured with immunoSEQ multiplex PCR; TCRdb has only the in-frame clones, and not every one. In the table there are 99,000 or so clones, roughly a tenth of which are singletons. Material for sequencing was PBMCs. The receptors stem from a middle-aged man in good health and CMV-seropositive.

This clone was counted between two and nine times. The gene calls are TRBV6-1 and TRBJ2-2, with a tentative D call TRBD2 (6 bases). Germline V gene sequence: CDR1 MNHNS, CDR2 SASEGT. The V end was cut by 4 bases, the J end by 3 bases, with 6 bases between. The CDR3 runs to 13 residues. The CDR3 sequence is CASSGGDTGELFF. CDR3 nucleotides: TGTGCCAGCAGTGGGGGGGACACCGGGGAGCTGTTTTTT.

This clone showed up just a few times. The chain is built from TRBV10-1 and TRBJ1-1; perhaps TRBD1 as D (6 bases). CDR3 length: 13 residues. CDR1 is WNHNN and CDR2 is SYGVQD in the germline V gene (reference sequence). Trimming removed 6 bases from V and 1 base from J, with 9 bases in between. CDR3 amino acids: CASSRDKNTEAFF. CDR3 bases: TGCGCCAGCAGCCGGGACAAGAACACTGAAGCTTTCTTT.

This chain links TRBV10-3 with TRBJ1-5, with 9 bases identical to TRBD1. The CDR3 sequence is 14 residues long. Germline trimming cut 5 bases from V and 7 bases from J; bases unmatched to any gene: 6. Germline CDR1 ENHRY, CDR2 SYGVKD. The CDR3 bases are TGTGCCATCAGTAAAACAGGGGGCGAACAGCCCCAGCATTTT. This gives the protein CAISKTGGEQPQHF.

The chain joins TRBV28 to TRBJ1-1; 7 positions agree with TRBD1. In germline, CDR1 is MDHEN, CDR2 SYDVKM. The CDR3 length is 17 residues. Trimming cost V 2 bases and J 0 bases; bases outside gene matches: 9. The CDR3 DNA reads as TGTGCCAGCAGTTTAGGGGGCGGGACAGCCATGAACACTGAAGCTTTCTTT. As protein: CASSLGGGTAMNTEAFF.

In its sample, this clone was seen a few times. J is TRBJ2-5 and V is TRBV19; 8 nucleotides align to TRBD2. The CDR3 extends over 15 amino acids. With 1 base clipped from V and 5 bases from J, the junction kept 6 bases outside the gene matches. Per the germline V gene, CDR1 is LNHDA and CDR2 is SQIVND (reference sequence). CDR3 sequence: CASSIAGGTSETQYF. CDR3 DNA: TGTGCCAGTAGTATAGCGGGGGGGACTAGTGAGACCCAGTACTTC.

The gene calls are TRBV27 and TRBJ2-2; 7 bases map to TRBD1. V was pared by 6 bases and J by 5 bases, with 9 bases of the junction left unmatched. This CDR3 spans 15 amino acids. The germline CDR1 and CDR2 sequences are MNHEY and SMNVEV (reference sequence). CDR3 nucleotides: TGTGCCAGCAGGCGCGGACAGGCGCTTACCGGGGAGCTGTTTTTT. This codes for CASRRGQALTGELFF.

This clone occurred a few times. The chain employs TRBV7-9 and TRBJ2-7, with a tentative D call TRBD2 (6 bases). Germline loops: CDR1 SEHNR, CDR2 FQNEAQ (reference sequence). Between the trimmed V and J ends, which lost 5 bases and 4 bases, there was a span of 9 bases. The CDR3 loop spans 12 amino acids. Written as DNA, the CDR3 is TGTGCCAGCAGCAAACTAGCTTACGAGCAGTACTTC. It specifies CASSKLAYEQYF.

In this sample, this clone turned up a few times. The rearrangement joins TRBV18 to TRBJ2-2; D is uncertain. Germline V gene data show CDR1 as KGHSH and CDR2 as LQKENI. V lost 0 bases and J lost 5, with 4 bases in between. CDR3 length: 13 amino acids. The CDR3 spells CASSPPLTGELFF. In DNA, the CDR3 is TGTGCCAGCTCACCACCCCTGACCGGGGAGCTGTTTTTT.

The gene calls are TRBV5-1 and TRBJ2-7; 11 positions match TRBD2. The germline gives CDR1 SGHRS, CDR2 YFSETQ. The V and J ends lost 3 bases and 3 bases, in that order; junction bases with no gene match: 2. The CDR3 loop spans 14 amino acids. As DNA, the CDR3 is TGCGCCAGCAGCTCCGGGACTAGCGGCTACGAGCAGTACTTC. As protein: CASSSGTSGYEQYF.